The 8 T cell receptor beta chains in this list originate from one sample, sequenced in a study of cytotoxic CD8 clonotypes in ibrutinib-treated CLL. Clones were sequenced by immunoSEQ multiplex PCR, and TCRdb holds only the in-frame ones, with some missing. The sample yields 130,000 or so clones, roughly 84% seen once. Sequences were derived from PBMCs, sampled after 24 months of ibrutinib treatment. These TCRs come from a human donor with chronic lymphocytic leukemia.

With respect to this clone: The same CDR3 arises from other DNA sequences in this sample as well. The V call is TRBV30, the J call TRBJ2-7, with no clear D. From germline, CDR1 is GTSNPN and CDR2 SVGIG (reference sequence). The CDR3 totals 12 residues. V lost 0 bases to trimming and J lost 4 bases, with 7 bases between them. This chain's CDR3 is CAWSVGGYEQYF. DNA for the CDR3: TGTGCCTGGAGTGTGGGTGGATACGAGCAGTACTTC.

This clone turned up a few times. This chain uses TRBV10-1 with TRBJ2-7; the D gene is possibly TRBD2 (5 bases). The CDR3 has 13 residues. With 5 bases removed from V and 7 bases from J, the gap between germline ends came to 15 bases. CDR1 is WNHNN, CDR2 SYGVQD, per germline (reference sequence). The CDR3 region has the DNA TGCGCCAGCAGTCGTGCCGGGGTCGGAGAGCAGTACTTC. This translates into CASSRAGVGEQYF.

The chain joins TRBV19 to TRBJ1-4; D might be TRBD1 (6 bases). Germline V gives CDR1 LNHDA, CDR2 SQIVND (reference sequence). V was trimmed by 4 bases and J by 7 bases, leaving 16 bases between them. The CDR3 has 15 residues. CDR3 residues: CASSKPRGGSEKLFF. CDR3 DNA sequence: TGTGCCAGTAGTAAACCTAGGGGGGGGAGTGAAAAACTGTTTTTT.

This clone was counted once. The chain has TRBV4-3 and TRBJ1-4; unclear D gene. Trimming shortened V by 8 bases and J by 4 bases, and 17 bases separated the two germline ends. This CDR3 region has 15 residues. Germline V gene data show CDR1 as LGHNA and CDR2 as YSLEER. The CDR3 region is CASALTGYGNEKLFF. The DNA for the CDR3 is TGCGCCAGCGCACTAACGGGTTACGGTAATGAAAAACTGTTTTTT.

The chain carries TRBV5-6 and TRBJ2-3; 7 nucleotides line up with TRBD1. This CDR3 is built from 15 residues. Germline-derived CDR1 and CDR2 are SGHDT and YYEEEE. J gave up 6 bases and V 1 base, and 8 bases lay outside the gene matches. The CDR3 loop reads CASSLMTGQKDTQYF. DNA for the CDR3: TGTGCCAGCAGCTTGATGACAGGGCAAAAGGATACGCAGTATTTT. Looking up the rest from reference TRBV5-6 and TRBJ2-3 gives the full variable domain: DAGVTQSPTHLIKTRGQQVTLRCSPKSGHDTVSWYQQALGQGPQFIFQYYEEEERQRGNFPDRFSGHQFPNYSSELNVNALLLGDSALYLCASSLMTGQKDTQYFGPGTRLTVL.

The chain is built from TRBV15 and TRBJ1-1, with 7 bases that match TRBD1. The CDR3 is 16 amino acids. V lost 1 base and J lost 2; bases outside the gene matches: 7. CDR1 and CDR2 from the germline V gene are LNHNV and YYDKDF (reference sequence). CDR3: CATSRGHGTANTEAFF. The CDR3 coding sequence is TGTGCCACCAGCAGAGGCCACGGGACAGCTAACACTGAAGCTTTCTTT.

A few counts support this clone. The genes are TRBV28 and TRBJ1-6, with D maybe TRBD1 (5 bases). Trimming took off 3 bases at V and 0 bases at J, with 9 bases between the two ends. In germline, CDR1 is MDHEN, CDR2 SYDVKM. This CDR3 is 16 amino acids long. The CDR3 bases are TGTGCCAGCAGTTTGCCAGGGAGCTCCTATAATTCACCCCTCCACTTT. Protein product: CASSLPGSSYNSPLHF.

The J gene is TRBJ1-3, the V gene TRBV7-9, with D possibly matching TRBD1 (5 bases). The CDR3 contains 14 residues. V was trimmed by 4 bases and J by 11 bases, leaving 18 bases between them. CDR1 and CDR2 (germline): SEHNR, FQNEAQ (reference sequence). CDR3 region: CASSSSGGDVPIYF. In DNA, the CDR3 is TGTGCCAGCAGCTCATCGGGGGGAGACGTTCCCATATATTTT. The whole variable domain, remainder taken from reference TRBV7-9 and TRBJ1-3, is DTGVSQNPRHKITKRGQNVTFRCDPISEHNRLYWYRQTLGQGPEFLTYFQNEAQLEKSRLLSDRFSAERPKGSFSTLEIQRTEQGDSAMYLCASSSSGGDVPIYFGEGSWLTVV.